The 21 T cell receptor beta chains presented below share a single source sample, sequenced in a study of identical twins. TCRdb re-called the 5' RACE reads with MiXCR, one entry per CDR3 protein. The repertoire has more than 600,000 distinct CDR3 sequences, over 15% of them found once; the top ten carry around 13%. These sequences were also reported in another study, on T cells expressing NK-cell markers.

Specimen: PBMCs. The origin of the receptors is a woman aged 18 to 35 in good health.

In this sample, this clonotype turned up a few times. CDR3 DNA sequence: TGCGCCAGCATTGCGGGAGGTCGAACCGGGGAGCTGTTTTTT. This codes for CASIAGGRTGELFF. The chain combines TRBV5-1 with TRBJ2-2; TRBD2 aligns across 8 bases. Germline trimming cut 6 bases from V and 5 bases from J; bases unmatched to any gene: 6. CDR3 length equals 14 residues. The V gene's germline CDR1 is SGHRS and CDR2 YFSETQ.

The CDR3 nucleotides read TGTGCCAGCAGTTACTCGAGGCACCCGAACACTGAAGCTTTCTTT. As protein: CASSYSRHPNTEAFF. The chain carries TRBV6-2 or TRBV6-3 and TRBJ1-1; D not resolved. This CDR3 region has 15 residues. CDR1 is MNHEY, CDR2 SVGEGT, per germline. Trimming removed 0 bases from V and 1 base from J, with 9 bases in between.

This clonotype was recorded a few times. The chain has TRBV4-2 and TRBJ1-5; D remains unclear. V was clipped by 0 bases and J by 3 bases, with 9 bases between them. The length of the CDR3 is 15 residues. CDR1 and CDR2 (germline): LGHNA, YNFKEQ. The CDR3 loop is CASSQDGRLNQPQHF. CDR3 coding DNA: TGTGCCAGCAGCCAAGACGGGAGACTCAATCAGCCCCAGCATTTT.

The rearrangement joins TRBV15 to TRBJ2-5; D is unresolved. V gave up 4 bases and J gave up 2 bases, with 2 bases separating them. Germline lookup yields CDR1 LNHNV and CDR2 YYDKDF (reference sequence). This CDR3 spans 11 amino acids. The CDR3 DNA reads TGTGCCACCAGCAAACAAGAGACCCAGTACTTC. It is translated as CATSKQETQYF.

This clonotype has only a few counts. The V gene is TRBV20-1, the J gene TRBJ2-1; 8 bases agree with TRBD2. V dropped 5 bases and J dropped 4; count of bases not matched to a gene: 7. Germline assignment: CDR1 DFQATT and CDR2 SNEGSKA (reference sequence). The CDR3 runs 14 residues. CDR3 nucleotides: TGCAGTGCTTACCTAGCGGGTTCGTACAATGAGCAGTTCTTC. Translation: CSAYLAGSYNEQFF.

This chain joins TRBV10-2 and TRBJ2-3, with a weak D call TRBD2 (6 bases). CDR1 WSHSY and CDR2 SAAADI come from the germline V gene. The CDR3 runs 14 residues. V shed 2 bases and J shed 5 bases, with 11 bases lying between them. DNA for the CDR3: TGCGCCAGCAGTGAGGTGGGGGAGGTAGATACGCAGTATTTT. Translated: CASSEVGEVDTQYF.

The V call is TRBV9, the J call TRBJ2-5; D is possibly TRBD1 or TRBD2 (5 bases each). This CDR3 spans 14 amino acids. From germline, CDR1 is SGDLS and CDR2 YYNGEE. Trimming shortened V by 4 bases and J by 5 bases, and 15 bases separated the two germline ends. CDR3 nucleotide sequence: TGTGCCAGCAGCCCCTTTGGGGGTCGGGAGACCCAGTACTTC. The encoded protein is CASSPFGGRETQYF.

The J gene is TRBJ2-1, the V gene TRBV5-1, with D perhaps TRBD2 (6 bases). V was clipped by 0 bases and J by 5 bases, with 12 bases between them. The CDR3 sequence is 15 residues long. CDR1 SGHRS and CDR2 YFSETQ come from the germline V gene. Here the CDR3 reads CASSLGGTLDNEQFF. The CDR3 bases are TGCGCCAGCAGCTTGGGGGGGACTCTGGACAATGAGCAGTTCTTC.

The V call is TRBV7-9, the J call TRBJ2-7, with D perhaps TRBD2 (5 bases). V was cut by 1 base and J by 5 bases, with 18 bases left in between. Per the germline V gene, CDR1 is SEHNR and CDR2 is FQNEAQ (reference sequence). The CDR3 spans 16 residues. The CDR3 DNA sequence: TGTGCCAGCAGCTTAGGCCCAGCGAGGGCTGGTAACGAGCAGTACTTC. Its translation is CASSLGPARAGNEQYF.

This clonotype was counted only a few times. This chain uses TRBV7-9 with TRBJ2-5; no reliable D call. CDR1 and CDR2 from the germline V gene are SEHNR and FQNEAQ (reference sequence). CDR3 size: 15 residues. Deletions cut 3 bases from V and 1 base from J, with 12 bases between. This chain's CDR3 is CASSLGSSSQETQYF. CDR3 nucleotide sequence: TGTGCCAGCAGCTTGGGGTCCTCGTCCCAAGAGACCCAGTACTTC. The full variable domain, completed using reference TRBV7-9 and TRBJ2-5, is DTGVSQNPRHKITKRGQNVTFRCDPISEHNRLYWYRQTLGQGPEFLTYFQNEAQLEKSRLLSDRFSAERPKGSFSTLEIQRTEQGDSAMYLCASSLGSSSQETQYFGPGTRLLVL.

V is TRBV6-1 and J is TRBJ2-3; weak D call: TRBD2 (5 bases). This CDR3 is 16 amino acids long. With 7 bases removed from V and 0 bases from J, the gap between germline ends came to 17 bases. CDR1 is MNHNS and CDR2 is SASEGT in the germline V gene. DNA for the CDR3: TGTGCCAGCACCGACCGGGGAGTACCTAGCACAGATACGCAGTATTTT. It is translated as CASTDRGVPSTDTQYF.

CDR3 sequence (DNA): TGTGCCAGCAGCCAAGGGCCAGGGGTAGGGGCCAACGTCCTGACTTTC. This gives the protein CASSQGPGVGANVLTF. The V gene is TRBV4-2, the J gene TRBJ2-6; a possible D gene is TRBD1 (6 bases). The CDR3 is 16 residues long. Trimming pared 1 base from V and 4 bases from J, leaving 11 bases between. From germline, CDR1 is LGHNA and CDR2 YNFKEQ.

The J gene is TRBJ1-2, the V gene TRBV6-2 or TRBV6-3; D might be TRBD1 (5 bases). Looked up from germline, CDR1 is MNHEY and CDR2 is SVGEGT. The CDR3 spans 15 residues. Trimming took 2 bases from V and 3 from J, leaving 13 bases between them. The CDR3 nucleotides read TGTGCCAGCAGTTACGTTCCAGGGAACTACTATGGCTACACCTTC. It yields the protein CASSYVPGNYYGYTF.

This chain uses TRBV12-3 or TRBV12-4 with TRBJ2-7; D might be TRBD2 (6 bases). This CDR3 has 14 amino acids. Trimming stripped 3 bases from V and 4 bases from J, with 13 bases between. DNA for the CDR3: TGTGCCAGCAGTTTTCGGGGGACCCCATACGAGCAGTACTTC. The encoded protein is CASSFRGTPYEQYF.

There are many counts of this clonotype. The V call is TRBV5-5, the J call TRBJ2-3, with unresolved D. Germline V gene lookup returns CDR1 SGHKS and CDR2 YYEKEE (reference sequence). The CDR3 loop spans 14 amino acids. V was trimmed by 4 bases and J by 0 bases, leaving 9 bases between them. CDR3 coding DNA: TGTGCCAGCAGCCCTGCTCTTAGCACAGATACGCAGTATTTT. It translates to CASSPALSTDTQYF.

The V and J genes are TRBV29-1 and TRBJ2-3, with a tentative D call TRBD1 (5 bases). Trimming shortened V by 6 bases and J by 2 bases, and 15 bases separated the two germline ends. In germline, CDR1 is SQVTM, CDR2 ANQGSEA. CDR3 length: 14 residues. CDR3 amino acids: CSVRGPTYTDTQYF. The CDR3, as DNA: TGCAGCGTAAGGGGCCCGACTTACACAGATACGCAGTATTTT.

The chain is built from TRBV11-3 and TRBJ1-3, with 7 bases lining up with TRBD1. Per the germline V gene, CDR1 is SGHNT and CDR2 is YENEEA. The CDR3 loop spans 16 amino acids. Losses at the gene ends were 4 bases for V and 4 bases for J; bases not matched to a gene: 10. The CDR3 bases are TGTGCCAGCAGCTCAAGAAGCGGGGACAGCGGAAACACCATATATTTT. This codes for CASSSRSGDSGNTIYF.

The rearrangement uses TRBV5-1 and TRBJ2-7; the D gene is possibly TRBD1 (6 bases). The CDR3 is made up of 15 amino acids. CDR1 is SGHRS, CDR2 YFSETQ, per germline. V shed 1 base and J shed 6 bases, with 17 bases lying between them. The CDR3 DNA is TGCGCCAGCAGCTTGCTTGGTAGGGGGTTCGGCGAGCAGTACTTC. Translation gives CASSLLGRGFGEQYF.

Only one count was recorded for this clonotype. The conserved final phenylalanine or tryptophan is absent from the CDR3, which likely points to a read error. The chain has TRBV12-3 or TRBV12-4 and TRBJ2-7; 7 bases map to TRBD2. Trimming at V came to 5 bases and at J to 4 bases, leaving 8 bases not matched to a gene. The CDR3 has 14 amino acids. The DNA for the CDR3 is TGTGCCAGCAGTGTCCGGGGGGAGAATTACGAGCAGTACTCC. It encodes CASSVRGENYEQYS.

V is TRBV6-4 and J is TRBJ1-1, with TRBD1 matching over 7 bases. V lost 5 bases, J lost 6 bases, and 9 bases stayed unmatched. The germline V gene encodes CDR1 MRHNA and CDR2 SNTAGT. The CDR3 consists of 14 residues. The CDR3 DNA sequence: TGTGCCAGCAGTTCAACAGGGGAGGGATCTGAAGCTTTCTTT. It translates to CASSSTGEGSEAFF.

The rearrangement links TRBV12-3 or TRBV12-4 to TRBJ1-1; weak D call: TRBD1 (5 bases). CDR3 length: 17 amino acids. Trimming left V 6 bases short and J 3 bases short, with 23 bases between. CDR3 coding DNA: TGTGCCAGCAGGAAGTGGGCGGGGGAGTTTCGAGACACTGAAGCTTTCTTT. Translated, it gives CASRKWAGEFRDTEAFF.